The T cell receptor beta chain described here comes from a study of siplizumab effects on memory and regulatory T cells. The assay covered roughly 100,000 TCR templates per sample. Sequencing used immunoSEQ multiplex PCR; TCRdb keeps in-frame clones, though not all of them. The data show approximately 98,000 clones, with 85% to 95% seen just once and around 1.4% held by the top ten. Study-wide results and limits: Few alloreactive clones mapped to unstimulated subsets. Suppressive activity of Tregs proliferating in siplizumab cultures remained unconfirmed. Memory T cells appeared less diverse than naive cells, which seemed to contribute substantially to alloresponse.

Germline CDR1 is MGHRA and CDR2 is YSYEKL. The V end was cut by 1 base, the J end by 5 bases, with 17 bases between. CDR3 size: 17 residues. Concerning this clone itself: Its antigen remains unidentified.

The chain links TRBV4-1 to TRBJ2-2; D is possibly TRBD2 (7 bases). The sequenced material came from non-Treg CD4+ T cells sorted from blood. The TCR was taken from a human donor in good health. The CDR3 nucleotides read TGCGCCAGCAGCCAAGGTTTCGCGGGGGCCGGAACCGGGGAGCTGTTTTTT. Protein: CASSQGFAGAGTGELFF.